In its sample, the clone carrying this T cell receptor beta chain was seen many times. The antigen is unknown. The sample belongs to a study of regulatory T cells in long-lasting Graves disease. Study-wide points: Samples came from peripheral blood alone, without thyroid tissue.

Stated time point: persistent/refractory GD, antithyroid drugs over 5 years with positive TRAb. The TCR library was prepared using RNA isolated from PBMCs. An endocrinology department in Xi'an, China, supplied the patients. iRepertoire HTBI primers and Arm-PCR of CDR3 regions built TCR beta libraries. TCRdb re-derived calls from the multiplex PCR reads in MiXCR, one entry per CDR3 protein. Of roughly 300,000 distinct CDR3 sequences listed, roughly a fifth were seen once; the top ten hold less than 35%. CDR1 is LGHDT and CDR2 is YNNKEL in the germline V gene (reference sequence). The CDR3 contains 14 residues. V was cut by 0 bases and J by 6 bases, with 11 bases left in between.

This sequence originates from a female donor with Graves disease. The chain employs TRBV3-1 and TRBJ1-1; TRBD1 is a possible D gene (5 bases). This sample comprised peripheral blood mononuclear cells (PBMCs), obtained when the disease was refractory, from a patient treated with antithyroid drugs. CDR3 in amino acids: CASSQDQGNAEAFF. CDR3 bases: TGTGCCAGCAGCCAAGATCAGGGTAACGCTGAAGCTTTCTTT.